One TCR beta chain is described in this entry. Its specific antigen is unknown. No base quality information exists; no much larger clone differs at one position. Mismatch repair deficiency in every enrolled patient was established by polymerase chain reaction or immunohistochemistry. TCR sequencing was carried out for three patients who responded to pembrolizumab therapy. Pembrolizumab PD-1 blockade was prospectively tested in advanced mismatch repair-deficient cancers, regardless of tissue of origin, in the phase II trial. Peripheral blood T cell samples were gathered serially, both before PD-1 blockade started and at multiple time points afterward. Blood sampling time points were reported as weeks after the first dose of pembrolizumab. These data belong to a study of PD-1 blockade in mismatch repair-deficient tumors (dated by TCRdb to about 2017). For the study in its entirety: The trial enrolled 85 to 100 consecutive patients with over 10 mismatch repair-deficient cancer types between late 2013 and 2016, all previously treated and progressing. Tumor-associated T cell clones were tracked in the peripheral blood of patients responding to PD-1 blockade by deep sequencing of TCR CDR3 regions.

Results and caveats for the whole study, not just this receptor: Rapid expansion after pembrolizumab followed by contraction, generally before radiologic responses, was shown by tumor-resident clones, which were often undetectable in blood before treatment.

CDR1 and CDR2 (MNHEY, SMNVEV) derive from the germline V gene (reference sequence). The CDR3 measures 15 amino acids from cysteine to phenylalanine. Just CDR3 DNA is preserved here, 45 bases in frame from base 1. The V end loses 0 bases and the J end loses 2 bases, and a stretch of 7 bases separates them. Receptor amplification or capture employed the immunoSEQ multiplex PCR assay. The immuneACCESS repertoire file appears here via TCRdb, limited to in-frame rearrangements. These files lack a portion of the clones; in checked studies, under half of the deficit traces to unresolved V genes, and the cause of the others is not known. This sample holds approximately 100,000 clones; approximately 83% were observed only once. Clones ranked in the top ten supply around 5.8% of the sample.

This TCR derives from an adult with mismatch repair-deficient cancer. The sequences come from peripheral blood, collected less than 37 weeks after starting pembrolizumab. Recombination linked TRBV27 to TRBJ1-4; a tentative D call is TRBD1 (6 bases match). The CDR3 is CASSLSRGTNEKLFF. The nucleotides are TGTGCCAGCAGTTTATCGAGGGGGACTAATGAAAAACTGTTTTTT.